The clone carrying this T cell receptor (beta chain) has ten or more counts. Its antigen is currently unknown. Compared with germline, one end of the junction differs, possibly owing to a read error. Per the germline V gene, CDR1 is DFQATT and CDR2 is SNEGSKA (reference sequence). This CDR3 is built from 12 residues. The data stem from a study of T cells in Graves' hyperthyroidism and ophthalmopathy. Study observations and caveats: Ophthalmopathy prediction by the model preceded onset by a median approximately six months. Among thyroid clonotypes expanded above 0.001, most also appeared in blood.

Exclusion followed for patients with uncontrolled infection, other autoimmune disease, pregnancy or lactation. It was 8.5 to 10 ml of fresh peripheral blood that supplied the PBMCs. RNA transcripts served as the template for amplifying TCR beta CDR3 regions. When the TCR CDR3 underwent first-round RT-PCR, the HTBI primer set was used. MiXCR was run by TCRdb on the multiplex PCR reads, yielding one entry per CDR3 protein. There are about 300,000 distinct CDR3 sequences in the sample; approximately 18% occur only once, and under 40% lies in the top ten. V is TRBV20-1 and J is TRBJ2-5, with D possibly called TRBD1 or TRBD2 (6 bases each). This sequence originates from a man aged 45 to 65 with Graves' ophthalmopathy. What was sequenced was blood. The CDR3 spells CSARGGQETQYF. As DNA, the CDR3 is TGCAGTGCCAGAGGGGGGCAAGAGACCCAGTACTTC.